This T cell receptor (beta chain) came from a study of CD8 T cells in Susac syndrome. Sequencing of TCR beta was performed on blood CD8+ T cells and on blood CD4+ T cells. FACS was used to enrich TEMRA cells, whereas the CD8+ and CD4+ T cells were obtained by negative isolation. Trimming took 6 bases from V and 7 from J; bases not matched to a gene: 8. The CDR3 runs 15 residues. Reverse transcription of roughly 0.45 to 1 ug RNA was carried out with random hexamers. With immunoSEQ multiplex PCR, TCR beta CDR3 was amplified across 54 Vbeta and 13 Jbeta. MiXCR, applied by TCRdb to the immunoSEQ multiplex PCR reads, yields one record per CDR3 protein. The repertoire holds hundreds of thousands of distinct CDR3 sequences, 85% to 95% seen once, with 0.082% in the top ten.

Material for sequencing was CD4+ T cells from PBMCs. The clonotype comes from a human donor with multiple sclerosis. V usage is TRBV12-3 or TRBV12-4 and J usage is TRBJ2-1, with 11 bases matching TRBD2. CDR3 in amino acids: CASRISGGAKNEQFF. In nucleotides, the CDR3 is TGTGCCAGCAGAATTAGCGGGGGGGCCAAAAATGAGCAGTTCTTC.